This TCR beta chain was captured by sequencing in a study of CD8+CD57+ T cells in acquired aplastic anemia. CDR3 length: 15 residues. Looked up from germline, CDR1 is MNHNS and CDR2 is SASEGT. The V segment lost 8 bases and the J segment 8 bases; nucleotides outside the gene matches: 12. This clonotype was picked up many times. Its antigen is not identified. Genomic DNA, serving as template, underwent TCR beta VDJ and CDR3 profiling. TCRdb fed the reads into MiXCR, producing one record per CDR3 protein. The sample shows about 150,000 distinct CDR3 sequences, about 48% of them seen only once. Study-wide results and limits: Patients and controls shared 25 to 30 CD8+ CDR3 sequences, which appeared highly expressed in patients and within their immunodominant clones. Between the patient and control groups, CD8+ Simpson's diversity did not differ significantly.

Patients selected for sequencing had displayed CD8+CD57+ cell expansion by flow cytometry. Every patient was diagnosed with severe acquired aplastic anemia. The specimen sequenced was sorted CD4+, CD8+, or CD8+CD57+ T cells (not recorded which) from PBMCs. The chain links TRBV6-1 to TRBJ2-1; 10 nucleotides agree with TRBD2. The TCR originated in a human donor with aplastic anemia. This chain's CDR3 is CASAVSSGGSHEQFF. CDR3 nucleotide sequence: TGTGCCAGCGCGGTATCTAGCGGGGGAAGTCATGAGCAGTTCTTC.